Reported below is one TCR beta chain. This was the immunoSEQ v3 assay. Profiling relied on immunoSEQ multiplex PCR, and the TCRdb table lists in-frame clones only, not all of them. Among 50,000 to 65,000 clones listed, roughly 66% were seen once. The time point denotes: pre-treatment sample, taken before nivolumab and TIL therapy. The data are from a study of TIL therapy for anti-PD-1-resistant metastatic lung cancer. Study at large: Median tumor PD-L1 proportion score was under 7.5%. Most patients had lung adenocarcinoma.

Source: blood, taken at baseline. This TCR derives from a person between 30 and 80 years old with non-small cell lung cancer.

Written as DNA, the CDR3 is TGTGCCAGCAGCCTCCGACTAGCGGGAGTATTAAATGAGCAGTTCTTC. The encoded protein is CASSLRLAGVLNEQFF. The V call is TRBV9, the J call TRBJ2-1; the match to TRBD2 covers 12 bases. J gave up 7 bases and V 4 bases, and 9 bases lay outside the gene matches. Germline loops: CDR1 SGDLS, CDR2 YYNGEE. CDR3 length equals 16 residues. Full variable domain (remainder filled in from reference TRBV9 and TRBJ2-1): DSGVTQTPKHLITATGQRVTLRCSPRSGDLSVYWYQQSLDQGLQFLIQYYNGEERAKGNILERFSAQQFPDLHSELNLSSLELGDSALYFCASSLRLAGVLNEQFFGPGTRLTVL.